This is a list of T cell receptor beta chains from one sample in a study of regulatory T cells in long-lasting Graves disease. TCRdb re-called the multiplex PCR reads through MiXCR, storing one row per CDR3 protein. The sample shows roughly 400,000 distinct CDR3 sequences, less than 25% of them seen only once. This sample comprised peripheral blood mononuclear cells (PBMCs), obtained when the disease was refractory, from a patient treated with antithyroid drugs. Receptors originate from a female donor with Graves disease. Each CDR3 is given with its conserved first and last residue. A D gene is named only where the DNA matches it firmly. Some rows have no size entry. The others give once, few or many, or a class for an expanded clone.

v_call: TRBV12-3/TRBV12-4
j_call: TRBJ1-1
clone_size: many
d_call: TRBD1
cdr3_aa: CASSFLDRGQKAFF
cdr3_nt: TGTGCCAGCAGTTTCTTGGACAGGGGGCAGAAAGCTTTCTTT

v_call: TRBV11-2
j_call: TRBJ2-7
clone_size: few
d_call: TRBD2
cdr3_aa: CASSHTSGGPLEQYF
cdr3_nt: TGCGCCAGCAGCCATACTAGCGGAGGTCCCCTCGAGCAGTACTTC

v_call: TRBV12-3/TRBV12-4
j_call: TRBJ1-5
clone_size: many
d_call: NA
cdr3_aa: CASSLGIPNQPQHF
cdr3_nt: TGTGCCAGCAGTTTGGGCATACCCAATCAGCCCCAGCATTTT

v_call: TRBV7-9
j_call: TRBJ2-7
clone_size: many
d_call: NA
cdr3_aa: CASSRSSGGFNEQYF
cdr3_nt: TGTGCCAGCAGCCGTTCAAGCGGTGGGTTCAACGAGCAGTACTTC

v_call: TRBV29-1
j_call: TRBJ2-7
clone_size: NA
d_call: NA
cdr3_aa: CSVVTGAAYEQYF
cdr3_nt: TGCAGCGTTGTAACGGGGGCAGCGTACGAGCAGTACTTC

v_call: TRBV6-1
j_call: TRBJ2-2
clone_size: NA
d_call: NA
cdr3_aa: CASTSQLPTGELFF
cdr3_nt: TGTGCCAGCACGAGTCAGCTTCCCACCGGGGAGCTGTTTTTT

v_call: TRBV11-2
j_call: TRBJ1-6
clone_size: many
d_call: NA
cdr3_aa: CASSPTRGPNSPLHF
cdr3_nt: TGTGCCAGCAGCCCCACGAGGGGTCCGAATTCACCCCTCCACTTT

v_call: TRBV30
j_call: TRBJ1-2
clone_size: NA
d_call: NA
cdr3_aa: CAWSLTGHGYGYTF
cdr3_nt: TGTGCCTGGAGTCTAACCGGACATGGCTATGGCTACACCTTC

v_call: TRBV7-9
j_call: TRBJ2-1
clone_size: few
d_call: TRBD1
cdr3_aa: CASSPTTGWVLEQFF
cdr3_nt: TGTGCCAGCAGCCCTACGACAGGGTGGGTATTAGAGCAGTTCTTC

v_call: TRBV27
j_call: TRBJ2-5
clone_size: NA
d_call: NA
cdr3_aa: CASSLGSRGRETQYF
cdr3_nt: TGTGCCAGCAGTTTGGGGTCGAGGGGCCGAGAGACCCAGTACTTC